This record covers a single T cell receptor (beta chain). The antigen remains undetermined. In this CDR3 the conserved last residue, phenylalanine or tryptophan, is missing, so a read error is likely. With the Oncomine TCR Beta short-read assay, DNA from cultured CD4+ T cells was sequenced. The genomic DNA was obtained from cultured CD4+ T cells by extraction with the QIAamp micro DNA kit. TCRdb called the PCR reads again in MiXCR, with one record for every CDR3 protein. The data hold around 20,000 distinct CDR3 sequences, with roughly 46% observed a single time. This entry comes from a study of vaccination and CD4 T cells after COVID-19. About the study: As their vaccination, participants received two doses of either BNT162b2 or mRNA-1273 vaccine.

Treatment noted: roughly 11-day PBMC culture with coronavirus spike peptide pools or control peptides (ViraFEST assay). ViraFEST expanded antigen-specific T cells with peptide pools, then sequenced TCRs. Each well received approximately 1.8 million PBMCs, cultured with 8 to 10 IU/ml IL-2 and approximately 10 ug/ml peptide pools. The CDR3 is 14 residues long. Looked up from germline, CDR1 is GTSNPN and CDR2 is SVGIG (reference sequence). Trimming stripped 2 bases from V and 6 bases from J, with 14 bases between. The sample consisted of CD4+ T cells from blood, cultured in vitro, taken before SARS-CoV-2 vaccination. This rearrangement joins TRBV30 to TRBJ1-5; D is unresolved. The sequence derives from a human donor who had recovered from COVID-19. The CDR3 region is CAWSIRTWGQPQHL. The CDR3 DNA is TGTGCCTGGAGTATAAGGACTTGGGGTCAGCCCCAGCATCTT.